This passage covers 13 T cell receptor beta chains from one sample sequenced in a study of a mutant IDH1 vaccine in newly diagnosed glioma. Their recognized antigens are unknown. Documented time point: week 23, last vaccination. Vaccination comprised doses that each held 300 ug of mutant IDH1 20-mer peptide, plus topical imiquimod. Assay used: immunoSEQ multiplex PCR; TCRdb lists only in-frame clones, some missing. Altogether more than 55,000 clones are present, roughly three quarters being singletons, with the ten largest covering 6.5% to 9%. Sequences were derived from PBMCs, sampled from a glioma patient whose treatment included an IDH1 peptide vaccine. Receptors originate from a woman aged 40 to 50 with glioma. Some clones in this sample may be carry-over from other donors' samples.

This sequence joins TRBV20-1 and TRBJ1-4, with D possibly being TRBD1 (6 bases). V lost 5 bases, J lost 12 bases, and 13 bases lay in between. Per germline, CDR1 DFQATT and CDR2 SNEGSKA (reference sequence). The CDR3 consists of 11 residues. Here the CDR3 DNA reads TGCAGTGCTTTGGACAGTCCCGAACTGTTTTTT. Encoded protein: CSALDSPELFF.

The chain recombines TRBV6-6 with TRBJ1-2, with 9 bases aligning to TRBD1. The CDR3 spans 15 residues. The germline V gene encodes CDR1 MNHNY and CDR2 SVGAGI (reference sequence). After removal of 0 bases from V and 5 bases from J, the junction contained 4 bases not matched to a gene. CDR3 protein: CASSYSTGGGYGYTF. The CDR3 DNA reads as TGTGCCAGCAGTTACTCGACAGGGGGGGGGTATGGCTACACCTTC.

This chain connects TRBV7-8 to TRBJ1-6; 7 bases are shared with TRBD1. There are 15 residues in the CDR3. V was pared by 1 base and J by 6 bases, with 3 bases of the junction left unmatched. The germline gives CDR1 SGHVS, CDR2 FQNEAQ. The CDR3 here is CASSLETGLNSPLHF. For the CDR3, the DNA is TGTGCCAGCAGCTTAGAGACAGGGCTTAATTCACCCCTCCACTTT.

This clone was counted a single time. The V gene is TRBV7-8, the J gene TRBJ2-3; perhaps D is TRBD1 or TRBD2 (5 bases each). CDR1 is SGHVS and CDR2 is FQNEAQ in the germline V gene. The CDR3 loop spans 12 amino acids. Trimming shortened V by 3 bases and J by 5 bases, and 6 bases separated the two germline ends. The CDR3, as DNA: TGTGCCAGCAGCTTGGGGGTAGATACGCAGTATTTT. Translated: CASSLGVDTQYF.

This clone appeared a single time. The CDR3 coding sequence is TGTGCCAGCAGCGAGGACAGCGGGAAAGCCACTGAAGCTTTCTTT. The encoded protein is CASSEDSGKATEAFF. The chain is built from TRBV11-2 and TRBJ1-1, with D maybe TRBD1 (6 bases). The CDR3 is 15 amino acids. In germline, CDR1 is SGHAT, CDR2 FQNNGV. V lost 5 bases, J lost 4 bases, and 17 bases lay in between.

The CDR3 sequence is CASSAVDRGSYEQYF. CDR3 DNA: TGTGCCAGCAGCGCCGTGGACAGGGGCTCCTACGAGCAGTACTTC. The chain couples TRBV7-9 to TRBJ2-7; TRBD1 aligns across 9 bases. Trimming took 5 bases from V and 0 from J; bases not matched to a gene: 5. CDR1 is SEHNR, CDR2 FQNEAQ, per germline (reference sequence). This CDR3 has 15 residues. Filled out from reference TRBV7-9 and TRBJ2-7, the complete variable domain reads DTGVSQNPRHKITKRGQNVTFRCDPISEHNRLYWYRQTLGQGPEFLTYFQNEAQLEKSRLLSDRFSAERPKGSFSTLEIQRTEQGDSAMYLCASSAVDRGSYEQYFGPGTRLTVT.

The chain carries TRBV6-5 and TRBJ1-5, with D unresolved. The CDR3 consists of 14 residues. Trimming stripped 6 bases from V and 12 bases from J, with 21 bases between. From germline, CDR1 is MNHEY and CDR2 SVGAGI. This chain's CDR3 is CASSPNPHVILQHF. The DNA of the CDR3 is TGTGCCAGCAGCCCCAACCCCCACGTCATTCTCCAGCATTTT.

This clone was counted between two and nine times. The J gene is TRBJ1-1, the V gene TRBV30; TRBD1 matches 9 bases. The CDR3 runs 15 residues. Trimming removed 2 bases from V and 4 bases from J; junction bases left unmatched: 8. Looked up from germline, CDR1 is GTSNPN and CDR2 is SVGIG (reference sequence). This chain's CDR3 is CAWSIPGQGGTEAFF. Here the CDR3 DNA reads TGTGCCTGGAGTATCCCGGGACAGGGAGGCACTGAAGCTTTCTTT.

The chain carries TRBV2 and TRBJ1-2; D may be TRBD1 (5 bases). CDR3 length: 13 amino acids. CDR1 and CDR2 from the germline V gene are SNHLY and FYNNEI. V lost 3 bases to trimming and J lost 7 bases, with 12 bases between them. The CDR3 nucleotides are TGTGCCAGCAGTGACAGGCAGGGCTCTGGCTACACCTTC. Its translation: CASSDRQGSGYTF.

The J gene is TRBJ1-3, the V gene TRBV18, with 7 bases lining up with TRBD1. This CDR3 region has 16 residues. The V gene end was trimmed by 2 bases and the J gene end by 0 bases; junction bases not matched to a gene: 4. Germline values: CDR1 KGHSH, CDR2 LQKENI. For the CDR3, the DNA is TGTGCCAGCTCACCATTGGGACAGTTCTCTGGAAACACCATATATTTT. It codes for CASSPLGQFSGNTIYF. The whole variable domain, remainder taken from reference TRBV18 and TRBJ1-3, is NAGVMQNPRHLVRRRGQEARLRCSPMKGHSHVYWYRQLPEEGLKFMVYLQKENIIDESGMPKERFSAEFPKEGPSILRIQQVVRGDSAAYFCASSPLGQFSGNTIYFGEGSWLTVV.

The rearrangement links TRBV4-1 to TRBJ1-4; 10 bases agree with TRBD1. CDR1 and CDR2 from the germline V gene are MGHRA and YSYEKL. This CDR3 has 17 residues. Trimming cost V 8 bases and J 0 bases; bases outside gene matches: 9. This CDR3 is CASRGTGVGATNEKLFF. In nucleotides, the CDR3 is TGCGCCAGCCGCGGGACAGGGGTCGGGGCAACTAATGAAAAACTGTTTTTT.

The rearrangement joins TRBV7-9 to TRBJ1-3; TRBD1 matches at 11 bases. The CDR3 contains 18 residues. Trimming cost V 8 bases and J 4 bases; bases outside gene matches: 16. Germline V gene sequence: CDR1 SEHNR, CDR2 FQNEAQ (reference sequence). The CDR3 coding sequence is TGTGCCAGCTCCCGGGACAGGGGGTCCCAAAGGAGGGGAAACACCATATATTTT. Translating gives CASSRDRGSQRRGNTIYF.

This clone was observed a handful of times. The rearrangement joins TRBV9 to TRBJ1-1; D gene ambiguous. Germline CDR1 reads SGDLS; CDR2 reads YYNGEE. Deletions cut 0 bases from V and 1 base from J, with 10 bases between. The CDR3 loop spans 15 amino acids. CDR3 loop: CASSVGSLGNTEAFF. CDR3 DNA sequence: TGTGCCAGCAGCGTAGGGTCACTGGGGAACACTGAAGCTTTCTTT.